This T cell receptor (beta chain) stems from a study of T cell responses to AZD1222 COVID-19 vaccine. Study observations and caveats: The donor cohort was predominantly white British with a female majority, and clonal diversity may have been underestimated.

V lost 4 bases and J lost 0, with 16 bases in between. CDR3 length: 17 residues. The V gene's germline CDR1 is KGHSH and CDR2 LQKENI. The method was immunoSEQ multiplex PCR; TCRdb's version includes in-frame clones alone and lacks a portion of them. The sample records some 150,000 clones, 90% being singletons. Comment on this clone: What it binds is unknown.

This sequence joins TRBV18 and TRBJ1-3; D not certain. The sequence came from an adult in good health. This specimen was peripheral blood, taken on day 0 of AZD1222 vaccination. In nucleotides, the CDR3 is TGTGCCAGCTCACGAATTGTTCCTGAAGACTCTGGAAACACCATATATTTT. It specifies CASSRIVPEDSGNTIYF.